This T cell receptor (beta chain) is drawn from a study of blood T cell repertoires in COVID-19. Study overall: Sites in the United States, Italy and Spain provided acute and convalescent COVID-19 samples. PBMCs, B-cell-depleted T cells, or T cells provided the cDNA or gDNA that made up the material.

In the study's own analysis: Reference gene primers were amplified, and this amplification served to estimate nucleated cell counts. Assay: immunoSEQ multiplex PCR; the TCRdb copy retains only in-frame clones and omits some. Clonal size and the V and J genes are those of that table, whereas D and trimming came from the DNA. Of roughly 87,000 clones in the sample, about 87% were seen once. The TCR originated in a man aged 60-69 years with acute or convalescent COVID-19. The specimen sequenced was peripheral blood.

DNA of the CDR3: TGTGCCAGCAGTTTACAGTGGGGAGGCACTGAAGCTTTCTTT. Protein sequence: CASSLQWGGTEAFF. This chain joins TRBV11-2 and TRBJ1-1; D gene ambiguous. The CDR3 extends over 14 amino acids. The germline V gene encodes CDR1 SGHAT and CDR2 FQNNGV. V lost 6 bases, J lost 4 bases, and 15 bases lay in between.